This TCR beta chain was captured by sequencing in a study of T cells expressing NK-cell markers. Study details: From sorted CD3+CD56+NKG2C+, CD3+CD56+NKG2C- and CD3+CD56-NKG2C+ T cells came the TCR beta repertoires. Eight donors were sequenced, of whom seven were HCMV-seropositive, while the remaining one was HCMV-seronegative. The study, taken as a whole, reports: Several of the donors also had these clonotypes leading their CD3+CD56-NKG2C+ fraction. Whether expanded NKG2C+ T cell clones recognized HCMV stayed uncertain.

TCRdb re-called the 5' RACE reads; one entry per CDR3 protein, DNA not given. Its table lists about 160,000 distinct CDR3 sequences. This CDR3 region has 14 residues. The germline gives CDR1 SGDLS, CDR2 YYNGEE. For this clonotype: Its antigen is not known.

The specimen was blood T cells: a sorted CD56 or NKG2C T cell subset, CD4+ or CD8+ T cells, or bulk PBMC T cells (not recorded which). V gene TRBV9 combines with J gene TRBJ2-6. This clonotype was sampled from a man between 18 and 69 years old in good health. Here the CDR3 reads CASTRDSGANVLTF.